One T cell receptor (beta chain) is described in this entry. Its antigen is as yet unknown. This specimen belongs to a study of cytomegalovirus exposure and HLA in healthy donors. Background on the study: A prior study identified approximately 120 million unique TCR beta sequences from 180 million or so T cells. Findings of the study overall: Three CMV-associated chains were confirmed in vitro to be specific for CMV antigens. Most sequenced TCRs were rare (though some public TCRs occurred in many donors). In a later analysis, TCR association rates varied by HLA locus: DRB1 most, HLA-C fewest.

The PCR used 60 Vbeta and 13 Jbeta primers. Sequencing used immunoSEQ multiplex PCR; TCRdb keeps in-frame clones, though not all of them. Here the sample spans hundreds of thousands of clones, 60% to 80% being singletons. The clonotype was recovered from a male donor in good health and CMV-seronegative. Material for sequencing was PBMCs.

The CDR3 coding sequence is TGTGCCAGCAATAAGGGGGTAAGGTCGTGGGGCACAGATACGCAGTATTTT. Its protein is CASNKGVRSWGTDTQYF. The chain carries TRBV6-4 and TRBJ2-3, with TRBD1 as a possible D gene (6 bases). Germline V gene data show CDR1 as MRHNA and CDR2 as SNTAGT. V was clipped by 7 bases and J by 1 base, with 21 bases between them. The length of the CDR3 is 17 residues.